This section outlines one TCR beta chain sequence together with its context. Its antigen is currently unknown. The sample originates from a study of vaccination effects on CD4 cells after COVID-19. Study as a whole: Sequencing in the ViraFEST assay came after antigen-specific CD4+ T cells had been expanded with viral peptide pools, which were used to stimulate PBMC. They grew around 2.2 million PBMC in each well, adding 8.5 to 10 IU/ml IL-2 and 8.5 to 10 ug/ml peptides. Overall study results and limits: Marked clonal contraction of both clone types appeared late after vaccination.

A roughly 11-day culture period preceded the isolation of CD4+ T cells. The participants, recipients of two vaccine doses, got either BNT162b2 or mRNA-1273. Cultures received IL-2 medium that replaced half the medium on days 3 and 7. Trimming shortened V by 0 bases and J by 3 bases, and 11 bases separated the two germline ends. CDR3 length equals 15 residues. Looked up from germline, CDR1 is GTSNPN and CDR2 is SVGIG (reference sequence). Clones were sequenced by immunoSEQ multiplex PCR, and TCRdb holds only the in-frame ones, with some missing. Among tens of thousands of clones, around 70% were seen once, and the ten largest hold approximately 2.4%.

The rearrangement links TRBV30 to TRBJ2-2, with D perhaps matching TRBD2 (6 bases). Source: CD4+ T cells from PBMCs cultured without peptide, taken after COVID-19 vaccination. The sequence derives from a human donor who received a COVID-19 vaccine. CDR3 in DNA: TGTGCCTGGAGTGTAAGGACGGGGGACACCGGGGAGCTGTTTTTT. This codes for CAWSVRTGDTGELFF.